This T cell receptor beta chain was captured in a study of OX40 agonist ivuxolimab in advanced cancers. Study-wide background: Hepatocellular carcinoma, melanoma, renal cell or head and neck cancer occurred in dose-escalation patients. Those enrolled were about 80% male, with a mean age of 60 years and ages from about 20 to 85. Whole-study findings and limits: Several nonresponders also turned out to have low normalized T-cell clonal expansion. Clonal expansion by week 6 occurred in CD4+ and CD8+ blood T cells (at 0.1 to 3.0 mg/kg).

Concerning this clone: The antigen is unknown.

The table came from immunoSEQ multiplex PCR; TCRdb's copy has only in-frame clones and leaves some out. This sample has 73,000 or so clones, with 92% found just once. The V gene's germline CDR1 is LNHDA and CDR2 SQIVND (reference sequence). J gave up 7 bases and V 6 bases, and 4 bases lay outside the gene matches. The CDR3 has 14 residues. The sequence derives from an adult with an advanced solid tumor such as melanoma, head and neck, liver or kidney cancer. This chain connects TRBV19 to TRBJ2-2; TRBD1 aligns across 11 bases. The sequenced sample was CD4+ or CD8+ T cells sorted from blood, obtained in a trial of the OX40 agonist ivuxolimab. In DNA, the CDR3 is TGTGCCAGTAGGGGACAGGGGGAGGGCGGGGAGCTGTTTTTT. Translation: CASRGQGEGGELFF. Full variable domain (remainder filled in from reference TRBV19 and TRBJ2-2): DGGITQSPKYLFRKEGQNVTLSCEQNLNHDAMYWYRQDPGQGLRLIYYSQIVNDFQKGDIAEGYSVSREKKESFPLTVTSAQKNPTAFYLCASRGQGEGGELFFGEGSRLTVL.